What follows are 18 T cell receptor beta chains derived from one specimen sequenced in a study of beta chain features in type 1 diabetes. All of the isolated RNA was reverse transcribed, so expressed TCRB transcripts were sequenced. Using immunoSEQ multiplex PCR, the repertoire was profiled, and TCRdb retains in-frame clones only, with some absent. The repertoire includes roughly 230,000 clones, about a tenth of them detected once, and about 0.018% sits in the top ten. Findings of the study overall: Shortening that was moderate but significant affected the TCRB CDR3s of Type 1 diabetes patients in all four CD4+ subsets.

Antigens for these TCRs are unknown. The sequenced sample consisted of naive CD4+ T cells from blood. Every receptor here comes from a man younger than 40 with type 1 diabetes.

Only a few counts were recorded for this clone. The rearrangement uses TRBV4-1 and TRBJ2-4; the D gene is possibly TRBD2 (6 bases). Looked up from germline, CDR1 is MGHRA and CDR2 is YSYEKL. V lost 3 bases, J lost 7 bases, and 16 bases lay in between. The CDR3 loop spans 15 amino acids. The CDR3 spells CASSQENNRGNIQYF. CDR3 sequence (DNA): TGCGCCAGCAGCCAGGAAAACAACCGGGGGAACATTCAGTACTTC.

This clone was observed a few times. The CDR3 bases are TGTGCCACCAGCAGGGGACAGGGGGCAGAGACCCAGTACTTC. This translates into CATSRGQGAETQYF. The gene calls are TRBV15 and TRBJ2-5, with 12 bases that match TRBD1. The CDR3 covers 14 residues. Germline V gene sequence: CDR1 LNHNV, CDR2 YYDKDF (reference sequence). Germline trimming cut 3 bases from V and 4 bases from J; bases unmatched to any gene: 0.

This clone came up a few times. J is TRBJ2-1 and V is TRBV9, with TRBD2 matching 7 bases. The CDR3 length is 16 residues. The germline V gene has CDR1 SGDLS and CDR2 YYNGEE. V was clipped by 4 bases and J by 2 bases; unmatched bases: 9. This CDR3 reads CASSRSYAGAYNEQFF. CDR3 bases: TGTGCCAGCAGCCGTAGCTACGCGGGGGCCTACAATGAGCAGTTCTTC. Looking up the rest from reference TRBV9 and TRBJ2-1 gives the full variable domain: DSGVTQTPKHLITATGQRVTLRCSPRSGDLSVYWYQQSLDQGLQFLIQYYNGEERAKGNILERFSAQQFPDLHSELNLSSLELGDSALYFCASSRSYAGAYNEQFFGPGTRLTVL.

V usage is TRBV6-6 and J usage is TRBJ1-1; D is unresolved. The CDR3 runs to 14 residues. Trimming left V 2 bases short and J 6 bases short, with 13 bases between. Germline V gene lookup returns CDR1 MNHNY and CDR2 SVGAGI (reference sequence). For the CDR3, the DNA is TGTGCCAGCAGTTACACGGCGGCCGACGCTGAAGCTTTCTTT. It specifies CASSYTAADAEAFF.

The chain employs TRBV4-1 and TRBJ1-6, with D tentatively TRBD1 (6 bases). V shed 6 bases and J shed 0 bases, with 12 bases lying between them. The CDR3 length is 16 residues. Germline lookup yields CDR1 MGHRA and CDR2 YSYEKL. The CDR3 region is CASRGTSSSYNSPLHF. The DNA of the CDR3 is TGCGCCAGCAGGGGGACATCGAGCTCCTATAATTCACCCCTCCACTTT.

This clone came up a few times. The J gene is TRBJ2-5, the V gene TRBV9, with a possible D match to TRBD2 (5 bases). Trimming left V 0 bases short and J 2 bases short, with 14 bases between. Germline values: CDR1 SGDLS, CDR2 YYNGEE. The CDR3 runs to 16 residues. Here the CDR3 DNA reads TGTGCCAGCAGCGTAGCTACGGGGATTTTACAAGAGACCCAGTACTTC. It yields the protein CASSVATGILQETQYF.

The genes are TRBV25-1 and TRBJ1-2, with TRBD1 identical over 10 bases. Germline trimming cut 6 bases from V and 4 bases from J; bases unmatched to any gene: 5. The CDR3 has 14 amino acids. Germline loops: CDR1 MGHDK, CDR2 SYGVNS. CDR3 DNA sequence: TGTGCCAGCAGGGGACAGGGGCTCGGCTATGGCTACACCTTC. Encoded protein: CASRGQGLGYGYTF.

This clone was picked up a small number of times. The J gene is TRBJ2-2, the V gene TRBV5-1, with TRBD1 matching over 8 bases. The germline gives CDR1 SGHRS, CDR2 YFSETQ. CDR3 size: 15 residues. V trimming: 5 bases; J trimming: 4 bases; junction bases outside the gene matches: 7. As DNA, the CDR3 is TGCGCCAGCAGGCTCCGGACAGGGCCCACCGGGGAGCTGTTTTTT. Protein product: CASRLRTGPTGELFF.

The chain has TRBV2 and TRBJ2-2; D perhaps matches TRBD2 (5 bases). The CDR3 runs to 13 residues. Trimming removed 6 bases from V and 2 bases from J, with 7 bases in between. From germline, CDR1 is SNHLY and CDR2 FYNNEI. In DNA, the CDR3 is TGTGCCAGCAGCCGGGAAAACACCGGGGAGCTGTTTTTT. Protein sequence: CASSRENTGELFF.

This clone was recorded a few times. The chain uses TRBV7-3 and TRBJ2-1; 14 bases agree with TRBD2. The CDR3 sequence is 17 residues long. CDR1 and CDR2 (germline): SGHTA, FQGTGA. V shed 3 bases and J 4 bases; nucleotides not matched to a gene: 5. CDR3 sequence reads: CASSFHGTSGGYNEQFF. The CDR3 DNA sequence: TGTGCCAGCAGCTTCCACGGGACTAGCGGGGGATACAATGAGCAGTTCTTC.

This clone was seen more than once but under ten times. J is TRBJ1-6 and V is TRBV28; D remains unclear. CDR1 and CDR2 from the germline V gene are MDHEN and SYDVKM. CDR3 length: 15 amino acids. Trimming cost V 6 bases and J 5 bases, with 14 bases left between them. CDR3 nucleotide sequence: TGTGCCAGCAGCTCCCCGGCGGTGGATAATTCACCCCTCCACTTT. This codes for CASSSPAVDNSPLHF.

This sequence joins TRBV27 and TRBJ1-1, with 7 positions matching TRBD1. Per germline, CDR1 MNHEY and CDR2 SMNVEV (reference sequence). After removal of 10 bases from V and 2 bases from J, the junction contained 7 bases not matched to a gene. The CDR3 has 13 residues. The CDR3 nucleotides read TGTGCCACCTCGGACAGGCCTAACACTGAAGCTTTCTTT. Translation gives CATSDRPNTEAFF.

This chain joins TRBV4-2 and TRBJ1-4; D is ambiguous. CDR1 and CDR2 (germline): LGHNA, YNFKEQ. The CDR3 is made up of 16 amino acids. Trimming took 0 bases from V and 5 from J, leaving 13 bases between them. DNA of the CDR3: TGTGCCAGCAGCCAAGAAATAGGACTCACGAATGAAAAACTGTTTTTT. Protein: CASSQEIGLTNEKLFF.

The chain couples TRBV11-2 to TRBJ1-5; 8 bases fit TRBD1. The CDR3 runs 13 residues. Trimming cost V 4 bases and J 5 bases; bases outside gene matches: 1. Germline V CDR1 and CDR2: SGHAT, FQNNGV. Here the CDR3 DNA reads TGTGCCAGCAGCTCGACAGGGGATCAGCCCCAGCATTTT. This codes for CASSSTGDQPQHF.

The chain links TRBV5-6 to TRBJ2-3; 9 nucleotides match TRBD2. V lost 3 bases, J lost 4 bases, and 9 bases stayed unmatched. CDR1 SGHDT and CDR2 YYEEEE come from the germline V gene. The CDR3 has 16 residues. CDR3 protein: CASSSPASGDPDTQYF. DNA for the CDR3: TGTGCCAGCAGCTCCCCAGCTAGCGGGGACCCAGATACGCAGTATTTT. Variable domain in full (rest from reference TRBV5-6 and TRBJ2-3): DAGVTQSPTHLIKTRGQQVTLRCSPKSGHDTVSWYQQALGQGPQFIFQYYEEEERQRGNFPDRFSGHQFPNYSSELNVNALLLGDSALYLCASSSPASGDPDTQYFGPGTRLTVL.

This clone was seen more than once but under ten times. The rearrangement links TRBV4-2 to TRBJ1-1; a possible D gene is TRBD1 (5 bases). Trimming took off 0 bases at V and 3 bases at J, with 11 bases between the two ends. Germline values: CDR1 LGHNA, CDR2 YNFKEQ. The length of the CDR3 is 15 residues. The CDR3 here is CASSQERGVYTEAFF. The CDR3 DNA reads as TGTGCCAGCAGCCAAGAACGGGGGGTATACACTGAAGCTTTCTTT.

The sample holds a few counts of this clone. V gene TRBV6-6 combines with J gene TRBJ1-5; D remains unclear. Germline V gives CDR1 MNHNY, CDR2 SVGAGI (reference sequence). V was pared by 2 bases and J by 4 bases, with 9 bases between. The CDR3 covers 14 residues. The CDR3 protein is CASSYEGTNQPQHF. CDR3 nucleotide sequence: TGTGCCAGCAGTTACGAGGGAACGAATCAGCCCCAGCATTTT.

The V and J genes are TRBV18 and TRBJ2-7; weak D call: TRBD1 (6 bases). The ends were cut back, 2 bases at V and 3 bases at J, with 14 bases in the middle. The CDR3 runs to 15 residues. The germline gives CDR1 KGHSH, CDR2 LQKENI. The CDR3 is CASSPIRTVHYEQYF. DNA of the CDR3: TGTGCCAGCTCACCAATCCGGACAGTACACTACGAGCAGTACTTC. Looking up the rest from reference TRBV18 and TRBJ2-7 gives the full variable domain: NAGVMQNPRHLVRRRGQEARLRCSPMKGHSHVYWYRQLPEEGLKFMVYLQKENIIDESGMPKERFSAEFPKEGPSILRIQQVVRGDSAAYFCASSPIRTVHYEQYFGPGTRLTVT.